What follows are 2 T cell receptor beta chains derived from one specimen sequenced in a study of CD8 T cells in ankylosing spondylitis. TCRdb fed the 5' RACE reads into MiXCR, producing one record per CDR3 protein. In the table there are some 240,000 distinct CDR3 sequences, approximately 9% of which are singletons. Specimen: blood, either unsorted or a sorted T cell fraction (not recorded which). The receptors were gathered from a male donor with ankylosing spondylitis or in good health (not recorded which).

This clonotype was seen a handful of times. The chain couples TRBV5-1 to TRBJ2-6; D remains unclear. This CDR3 is 16 amino acids long. The germline V gene encodes CDR1 SGHRS and CDR2 YFSETQ. V lost 0 bases, J lost 0 bases, and 7 bases lay in between. The CDR3 DNA is TGCGCCAGCAGCTTGGACGTTAGCTCTGGGGCCAACGTCCTGACTTTC. It yields the protein CASSLDVSSGANVLTF.

This clonotype was found many times. V and J are TRBV5-1 and TRBJ2-4; TRBD1 is a possible D gene (6 bases). The V gene lost 7 bases and the J gene lost 5 bases, with 13 bases spanning the gap. The germline CDR1 and CDR2 sequences are SGHRS and YFSETQ. This CDR3 has 13 residues. CDR3 sequence: CASAGVSENIQYF. CDR3 sequence (DNA): TGCGCCAGCGCAGGGGTTAGTGAAAACATTCAGTACTTC. Full variable domain (missing parts from reference TRBV5-1 and TRBJ2-4): KAGVTQTPRYLIKTRGQQVTLSCSPISGHRSVSWYQQTPGQGLQFLFEYFSETQRNKGNFPGRFSGRQFSNSRSEMNVSTLELGDSALYLCASAGVSENIQYFGAGTRLSVL.